The rows below give T cell receptor beta chains drawn from one sample of a study of regulatory T cells in long-lasting Graves disease. TCRdb re-called the multiplex PCR reads with MiXCR, one entry per CDR3 protein. The sample carries 450,000 to 700,000 distinct CDR3 sequences, approximately 13% recorded once. The sample was also linked to a second study, of T cells in Graves' hyperthyroidism and ophthalmopathy.

Sequencing was performed on peripheral blood mononuclear cells (PBMCs), taken at new diagnosis, from a patient treated with antithyroid drugs. The receptors originated from a man aged 25 to 45 with Graves disease. CDR3s include the opening cysteine and the closing phenylalanine or tryptophan. D genes are given only for firm matches. Some rows have no size entry. The others give once, few or many, or a class for an expanded clone.

V gene: TRBV2; J gene: TRBJ2-7; clone size: many; CDR3 length: 14; D gene: .; CDR3 DNA: TGTGCCAGCTGCCGAGAAGGGTCCCCCTACGAGCAGTACTTC; CDR3 protein: CASCREGSPYEQYF
V gene: TRBV25-1; J gene: TRBJ1-4; clone size: .; CDR3 length: 14; D gene: .; CDR3 DNA: TGTGCCAGCAGTGAATTCGGGGAGGAAGAAAAACTGTTTTTT; CDR3 protein: CASSEFGEEEKLFF
V gene: TRBV5-1; J gene: TRBJ2-3; clone size: .; CDR3 length: 15; D gene: TRBD1; CDR3 DNA: TGCGCCAGCAGCTTGGTGGACAGGAACACAGATACGCAGTATTTT; CDR3 protein: CASSLVDRNTDTQYF
V gene: TRBV4-2; J gene: TRBJ2-7; clone size: .; CDR3 length: 15; D gene: TRBD2; CDR3 DNA: TGTGCCAGCAGCCCGACTAGCGGGGACATCTACGAGCAGTACTTC; CDR3 protein: CASSPTSGDIYEQYF
V gene: TRBV20-1; J gene: TRBJ2-3; clone size: many; CDR3 length: 14; D gene: .; CDR3 DNA: TGCAGTGCTAGGGGCGGTACTAGCACAGATACGCAGTATTTT; CDR3 protein: CSARGGTSTDTQYF
V gene: TRBV20-1; J gene: TRBJ2-7; clone size: many; CDR3 length: 12; D gene: .; CDR3 DNA: TGCAGTGCTAGAGCCCGAGTTCACGAGCAGTACTTC; CDR3 protein: CSARARVHEQYF
V gene: TRBV19; J gene: TRBJ2-2; clone size: few; CDR3 length: 11; D gene: .; CDR3 DNA: TGTGCCAGTAGTATAGGGAGGGAGCTGTTTTTT; CDR3 protein: CASSIGRELFF
V gene: TRBV4-2; J gene: TRBJ2-7; clone size: few; CDR3 length: 15; D gene: .; CDR3 DNA: TGTGCCAGCAGCCAAGATCAGGGGCAGCCCTACGAGCAGTACTTC; CDR3 protein: CASSQDQGQPYEQYF
V gene: TRBV11-2; J gene: TRBJ2-1; clone size: many; CDR3 length: 15; D gene: TRBD2; CDR3 DNA: TGTGCCAGCAGCTCCACGGGACTAGCTCCCAATGAGCAGTTCTTC; CDR3 protein: CASSSTGLAPNEQFF
V gene: TRBV14; J gene: TRBJ2-3; clone size: .; CDR3 length: 17; D gene: .; CDR3 DNA: TGTGCCAGCAGCCAAGTGGCTAGCGCTCTTTTCACAGATACGCAGTATTTT; CDR3 protein: CASSQVASALFTDTQYF
V gene: TRBV5-4; J gene: TRBJ1-6; clone size: .; CDR3 length: 14; D gene: TRBD1; CDR3 DNA: TGTGCCAGCAGCTCAGGACAGGGCGGTTCACCCCTCCACTTT; CDR3 protein: CASSSGQGGSPLHF
V gene: TRBV2; J gene: TRBJ2-1; clone size: many; CDR3 length: 12; D gene: .; CDR3 DNA: TGTGCCAGCAGTGACTCCCGGGGCGAGCAGTTCTTC; CDR3 protein: CASSDSRGEQFF
V gene: TRBV27; J gene: TRBJ2-5; clone size: many; CDR3 length: 15; D gene: TRBD2; CDR3 DNA: TGTGCCAGCAGTTTTTCCTTGGGACTAGAAGAGACCCAGTACTTC; CDR3 protein: CASSFSLGLEETQYF
V gene: TRBV10-3; J gene: TRBJ1-1; clone size: many; CDR3 length: 11; D gene: .; CDR3 DNA: TGTGCCATCAGTGAGTCTAGTGGGGCTTTCTTT; CDR3 protein: CAISESSGAFF
V gene: TRBV20-1; J gene: TRBJ2-1; clone size: .; CDR3 length: 13; D gene: .; CDR3 DNA: TGCAGTGCTAGGGCCACCCGCTACAATGAGCAGTTCTTC; CDR3 protein: CSARATRYNEQFF
V gene: TRBV5-1; J gene: TRBJ2-7; clone size: .; CDR3 length: 14; D gene: .; CDR3 DNA: TGCGCCAGCAGCTTTTCCGGGGGCCGGGACGAGCAGTACTTC; CDR3 protein: CASSFSGGRDEQYF